This TCR beta chain originates from a study of blood T cell repertoires in COVID-19. For the study at large: The analysed material was cDNA or gDNA that came from T cells, B-cell-depleted T cells, or PBMCs.

With 7 bases removed from V and 4 bases from J, the gap between germline ends came to 19 bases. This CDR3 has 15 residues. CDR1 and CDR2 from the germline V gene are MDHEN and SYDVKM. Authors' processing steps: The authors estimated nucleated cell counts from reference gene primer amplification. Clones were sequenced by immunoSEQ multiplex PCR, and TCRdb holds only the in-frame ones, with some missing. The D gene and trimming were derived from the DNA, and the V and J assignments and clone size from that table. The data show approximately 350,000 clones, around 90% seen once. What was sequenced was peripheral blood. The V gene is TRBV28, the J gene TRBJ2-5; possible D gene TRBD2, 7 bases. This sequence originates from a middle-aged man with acute or convalescent COVID-19. CDR3 bases: TGTGCCAGCACTCCGGGGAGGGGGGCGGTAGAGACCCAGTACTTC. Residues: CASTPGRGAVETQYF.